This TCR beta chain was found in a study of shared clonotypes between healthy human individuals. Overall study results and limits: In several donors, around 5.5% of naive CD4 clonotypes appeared in common. An anticipated effect of sequencing depth on clonotype sharing among donors was recognized.

Details on this clone: The antigen remains unidentified.

The deep-level immunoSEQ assay was used. Splitting of each subset's genomic DNA was done evenly across several immunoSEQ plates. Libraries were prepared by immunoSEQ multiplex PCR; TCRdb keeps only in-frame clonotypes and omits some of them. Among 2 million to 2.5 million clones listed, roughly 90% were seen once. V was trimmed by 3 bases and J by 9 bases, leaving 13 bases between them. The CDR3 consists of 13 residues. Germline CDR1 is SGHDN and CDR2 is FVKESK. The material sequenced was naive CD4+ T cells from PBMCs. As to subset: CD45RA+ positively selected. The rearrangement joins TRBV14 to TRBJ2-3, with unresolved D. This sequence was found in a man aged 18 to 29 in good health. Some clones in this sample may be carry-over from other donors' samples. The CDR3, as DNA: TGTGCCAGCAGCCAGGGATCCCTGCGGACGCAGTATTTT. Translation gives CASSQGSLRTQYF.